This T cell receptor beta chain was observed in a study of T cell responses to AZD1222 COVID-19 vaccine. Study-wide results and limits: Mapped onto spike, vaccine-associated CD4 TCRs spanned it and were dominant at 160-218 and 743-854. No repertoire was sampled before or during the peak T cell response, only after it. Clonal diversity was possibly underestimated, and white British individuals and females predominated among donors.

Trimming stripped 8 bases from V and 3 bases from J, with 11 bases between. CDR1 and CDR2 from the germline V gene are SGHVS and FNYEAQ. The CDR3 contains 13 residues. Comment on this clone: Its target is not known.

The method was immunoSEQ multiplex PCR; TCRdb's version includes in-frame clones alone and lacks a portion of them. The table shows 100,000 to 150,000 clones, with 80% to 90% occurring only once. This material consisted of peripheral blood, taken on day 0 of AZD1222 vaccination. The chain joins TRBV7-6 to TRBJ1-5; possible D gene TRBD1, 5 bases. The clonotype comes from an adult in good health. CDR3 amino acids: CASLPGPNQPQHF. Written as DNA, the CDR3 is TGTGCCAGCCTTCCGGGGCCCAATCAGCCCCAGCATTTT.